The 28 T cell receptor beta chains presented below share a single source sample, sequenced in a study of T-cell memory formation after mild COVID-19. TCRdb itself ran the 5' RACE reads through MiXCR, one entry per CDR3 protein. The sample yields around 300,000 distinct CDR3 sequences, 10% to 15% seen once. The sample comprised PBMCs or a T cell subset sorted from them (not recorded which). The receptor source for this set is a man younger than 35 who had mild COVID-19 (a few samples of this study predate the infection). Cell type and time point are not known.

In its sample, this clonotype was seen once. V usage is TRBV10-3 and J usage is TRBJ2-5; tentatively, D is TRBD2 (7 bases). CDR1 ENHRY and CDR2 SYGVKD come from the germline V gene. V was trimmed by 0 bases and J by 5 bases, leaving 16 bases between them. The length of the CDR3 is 16 residues. The CDR3 protein is CAISESTGRGPETQYF. Here the CDR3 DNA reads TGTGCCATCAGTGAGTCGACGGGGCGGGGGCCTGAGACCCAGTACTTC.

This sequence joins TRBV5-1 and TRBJ1-2, with D unclear. The CDR3 covers 13 residues. V shed 4 bases and J shed 4 bases, with 11 bases lying between them. Germline V gene lookup returns CDR1 SGHRS and CDR2 YFSETQ. The CDR3 reads CASSPDGFYGYTF. The CDR3 DNA follows: TGCGCCAGCAGCCCTGACGGGTTCTATGGCTACACCTTC.

The table lists this clonotype with a few counts. The gene calls are TRBV5-1 and TRBJ2-7; D remains unclear. Germline lookup yields CDR1 SGHRS and CDR2 YFSETQ. The germline V and J ends were trimmed by 0 bases and 3 bases, with 10 bases remaining between them. There are 14 residues in the CDR3. In DNA, the CDR3 is TGCGCCAGCAGCTTGGTACCCAACCGCTACGAGCAGTACTTC. This sequence encodes CASSLVPNRYEQYF.

The rearrangement links TRBV5-1 to TRBJ1-1; 7 nucleotides line up with TRBD1. Germline V lookup: CDR1 SGHRS, CDR2 YFSETQ. The CDR3 sequence is 14 residues long. V lost 4 bases to trimming and J lost 5 bases; unmatched junction nucleotides: 8. In DNA, the CDR3 is TGCGCCAGCAGCGGAGGGACAGCGGAAACTGAAGCTTTCTTT. It translates to CASSGGTAETEAFF.

Many counts were recorded for this clonotype. The gene calls are TRBV7-9 and TRBJ1-3; TRBD1 agrees at 8 bases. The ends lost 5 bases at V and 0 bases at J; junction bases unmatched: 0. Germline CDR1 SEHNR, CDR2 FQNEAQ (reference sequence). This CDR3 contains 14 residues. CDR3 amino acids: CASSTGGSGNTIYF. In DNA, the CDR3 is TGTGCCAGCAGCACAGGGGGCTCTGGAAACACCATATATTTT.

This clonotype was counted only a few times. The chain couples TRBV7-2 to TRBJ2-5, with 9 bases that match TRBD2. The junction had 9 bases not matched to a gene; V was cut back by 5 bases and J by 5 bases. This CDR3 is 15 amino acids long. The V gene's germline CDR1 is SGHTA and CDR2 FQGNSA. The CDR3 nucleotides read TGTGCCAGCAGCACTCTGGCGGGGGGGCGGGAGACCCAGTACTTC. Encoded protein: CASSTLAGGRETQYF.

The chain carries TRBV27 and TRBJ2-1, with TRBD2 matching 12 bases. Trimming cost V 3 bases and J 4 bases; bases outside gene matches: 4. Germline CDR1 and CDR2: MNHEY and SMNVEV (reference sequence). The CDR3 length is 16 residues. For the CDR3, the DNA is TGTGCCAGCAGTTTGGCCGGGACTAGCGGGTACAATGAGCAGTTCTTC. Translation gives CASSLAGTSGYNEQFF.

This chain joins TRBV3-1 and TRBJ2-3; D is unresolved. The CDR3 consists of 15 residues. Trimming took 0 bases from V and 1 from J, leaving 8 bases between them. The V gene's germline CDR1 is LGHDT and CDR2 YNNKEL (reference sequence). The CDR3: CASSQDKRGTDTQYF. The CDR3 DNA follows: TGTGCCAGCAGCCAAGATAAACGGGGCACAGATACGCAGTATTTT.

The chain combines TRBV20-1 with TRBJ2-1; 8 positions agree with TRBD2. V was pared by 2 bases and J by 0 bases, with 6 bases of the junction left unmatched. The CDR3 has 16 amino acids. Looked up from germline, CDR1 is DFQATT and CDR2 is SNEGSKA (reference sequence). The CDR3 loop is CSARLLAGYSYNEQFF. For the CDR3, the DNA is TGCAGTGCTAGACTTTTAGCGGGGTACTCCTACAATGAGCAGTTCTTC.

The chain combines TRBV27 with TRBJ2-2; D possibly corresponds to TRBD1 (7 bases). The V end was cut by 2 bases, the J end by 6 bases, with 10 bases between. The length of the CDR3 is 14 residues. Germline-derived CDR1 and CDR2 are MNHEY and SMNVEV (reference sequence). The CDR3 DNA reads TGTGCCAGCAGTTTAGGCAGGGGGGCCGGGGAGCTGTTTTTT. It specifies CASSLGRGAGELFF.

This clonotype has more than one count but fewer than ten. CDR3 loop: CATRPRAREGDEQFF. CDR3 in DNA: TGCGCCACCCGCCCGCGGGCTCGGGAAGGGGATGAGCAGTTCTTC. This rearrangement joins TRBV5-1 to TRBJ2-1; D may be TRBD1 or TRBD2 (5 bases each). Germline V gene sequence: CDR1 SGHRS, CDR2 YFSETQ. The CDR3 is 15 amino acids. Trimming took off 9 bases at V and 8 bases at J, with 24 bases between the two ends.

This clonotype was counted ten times or more. This chain links TRBV11-2 with TRBJ2-6; D may be TRBD2 (6 bases). The CDR3 has 19 residues. Between the trimmed V and J ends, which lost 4 bases and 0 bases, there was a span of 19 bases. Germline assignment: CDR1 SGHAT and CDR2 FQNNGV. The CDR3: CASSSPRVIGGSGANVLTF. The CDR3 coding sequence is TGTGCCAGCAGCTCGCCTAGGGTAATCGGGGGCTCTGGGGCCAACGTCCTGACTTTC.

This clonotype was seen a handful of times. V gene TRBV6-4 combines with J gene TRBJ1-2; perhaps TRBD1 as D (5 bases). With 8 bases removed from V and 5 bases from J, the gap between germline ends came to 12 bases. This CDR3 region has 12 residues. The germline V gene has CDR1 MRHNA and CDR2 SNTAGT. The CDR3 DNA is TGTGCCAGCCCTGGGGAGGGGTATGGCTACACCTTC. Translated: CASPGEGYGYTF.

V and J are TRBV20-1 and TRBJ2-7; 9 bases fit TRBD1. This CDR3 comprises 16 residues. J was trimmed by 4 bases and V by 0 bases; bases with no gene match: 10. Germline loops: CDR1 DFQATT, CDR2 SNEGSKA (reference sequence). The CDR3 region has the DNA TGCAGTGCTAGAGATCTATTGGGACAGGGTCCGTACGAGCAGTACTTC. The encoded protein is CSARDLLGQGPYEQYF.

This sequence joins TRBV7-2 and TRBJ1-1; tentative D call: TRBD1 (6 bases). CDR1 and CDR2 (germline): SGHTA, FQGNSA. V was clipped by 3 bases and J by 5 bases, with 10 bases between them. The CDR3 is made up of 13 amino acids. The CDR3 region has the DNA TGTGCCAGCAGCTTCACAGGGAGGACTGAAGCTTTCTTT. Protein: CASSFTGRTEAFF.

The genes are TRBV6-5 and TRBJ1-2; D gene uncertain. The V end lost 5 bases, the J end lost 3 bases, and 16 bases lay between the germline ends. Per germline, CDR1 MNHEY and CDR2 SVGAGI. This CDR3 has 15 amino acids. The CDR3 DNA sequence: TGTGCCAGCAGTGACCATCAACAATGGGACTATGGCTACACCTTC. Translating it yields CASSDHQQWDYGYTF.

This clonotype was counted only a few times. The rearrangement links TRBV10-3 to TRBJ2-7; no clear D gene. The V gene lost 4 bases and the J gene lost 3 bases, with 4 bases spanning the gap. The CDR3 is made up of 11 amino acids. CDR1 and CDR2 from the germline V gene are ENHRY and SYGVKD. CDR3 coding DNA: TGTGCCATCAGTGGCCTCTACGAGCAGTACTTC. This gives the protein CAISGLYEQYF.

The rearrangement uses TRBV2 and TRBJ1-3, with D hard to call. Germline V gene data show CDR1 as SNHLY and CDR2 as FYNNEI. With 8 bases removed from V and 0 bases from J, the gap between germline ends came to 11 bases. This CDR3 is built from 14 residues. CDR3 in amino acids: CASGGSLSGNTIYF. CDR3 coding DNA: TGTGCCAGCGGTGGCAGTCTCTCTGGAAACACCATATATTTT.

The chain uses TRBV4-3 and TRBJ2-5, with TRBD1 as a possible D gene (6 bases). The germline V gene has CDR1 LGHNA and CDR2 YSLEER. The V and J ends lost 6 bases and 4 bases respectively, with 18 bases between them. This CDR3 has 15 amino acids. The DNA of the CDR3 is TGCGCCAGCAGAAGGCACAGGGAAGAGATAGAGACCCAGTACTTC. As protein: CASRRHREEIETQYF.

This clonotype has at least ten counts. The V and J genes are TRBV6-5 and TRBJ2-7, with 12 bases that match TRBD2. V lost 6 bases to trimming and J lost 0 bases; unmatched junction nucleotides: 6. The germline CDR1 and CDR2 sequences are MNHEY and SVGAGI. The CDR3 consists of 16 residues. The CDR3 DNA reads as TGTGCCAGCAGCCAAACTAGCGGGGGGCTCTCCTACGAGCAGTACTTC. This encodes CASSQTSGGLSYEQYF.

This clonotype was found many times. This rearrangement joins TRBV4-3 to TRBJ2-7, with TRBD2 matching 14 bases. Losses at the gene ends were 4 bases for V and 4 bases for J; bases not matched to a gene: 3. This CDR3 comprises 15 residues. Germline V gene lookup returns CDR1 LGHNA and CDR2 YSLEER. CDR3 residues: CASSRGLAGGYEQYF. DNA for the CDR3: TGCGCCAGCAGCCGAGGACTAGCGGGGGGATACGAGCAGTACTTC.

The V call is TRBV7-9, the J call TRBJ1-3; TRBD1 matches at 7 bases. Per germline, CDR1 SEHNR and CDR2 FQNEAQ (reference sequence). The CDR3 extends over 16 amino acids. The trim removed 6 bases at V and 0 bases at J, leaving 8 bases unmatched. CDR3 loop: CASRTTGDSSGNTIYF. The CDR3 DNA reads as TGTGCCAGCAGGACTACAGGGGACTCCTCTGGAAACACCATATATTTT.

The V and J genes are TRBV21-1 and TRBJ1-4; the table's D call, TRBD1, has no DNA check behind it. TRBV21-1 represents a pseudogene. The CDR3 has 16 residues. The DNA of the CDR3 is TGTGCCAGCAGCAAAGATGGGGCCAGCCTAAATGAAAAACTGTTTTTT. The encoded protein is CASSKDGASLNEKLFF.

This clonotype was observed a handful of times. J is TRBJ1-5 and V is TRBV4-3, with a tentative D call TRBD1 (6 bases). Germline V gives CDR1 LGHNA, CDR2 YSLEER. Trimming shortened V by 2 bases and J by 6 bases, and 14 bases separated the two germline ends. This CDR3 has 15 amino acids. The CDR3 region is CASSQRSGAGQPQHF. The CDR3 bases are TGCGCCAGCAGCCAAAGATCGGGGGCAGGTCAGCCCCAGCATTTT.

In this sample, this clonotype turned up a few times. This chain uses TRBV6-6 with TRBJ1-2, with a tentative D call TRBD1 (6 bases). The germline gives CDR1 MNHNY, CDR2 SVGAGI (reference sequence). Trimming shortened V by 2 bases and J by 10 bases, and 14 bases separated the two germline ends. The CDR3 covers 13 residues. DNA for the CDR3: TGTGCCAGCAGTTACGGGGGCAGGGGACACTACACCTTC. Translating it yields CASSYGGRGHYTF.

This clonotype was detected only a few times. The V call is TRBV9, the J call TRBJ2-3; D unresolved. The germline V and J ends were trimmed by 0 bases and 6 bases, with 8 bases remaining between them. In germline, CDR1 is SGDLS, CDR2 YYNGEE. The CDR3 consists of 13 residues. CDR3 DNA: TGTGCCAGCAGCGTAGCTACTGGGGATACGCAGTATTTT. The encoded protein is CASSVATGDTQYF.

This clonotype has more than one count but fewer than ten. The chain uses TRBV7-2 and TRBJ1-6; no reliable D call. This CDR3 spans 16 amino acids. Trimming removed 5 bases at V and 9 bases at J, with 20 bases between. Germline V gene lookup returns CDR1 SGHTA and CDR2 FQGNSA. CDR3 amino acids: CASSPRGGSEGSPLHF. The CDR3 bases are TGTGCCAGCAGCCCCCGGGGAGGATCGGAGGGTTCACCCCTCCACTTT.

This clonotype was found many times. The chain carries TRBV6-6 and TRBJ2-7; TRBD1 aligns across 7 bases. CDR1 MNHNY and CDR2 SVGAGI come from the germline V gene (reference sequence). The CDR3 covers 14 residues. V lost 3 bases and J lost 4; bases outside the gene matches: 6. The CDR3, as DNA: TGTGCCAGCAGTTATTCAGGGGGTCTATACGAGCAGTACGTC. Amino acids: CASSYSGGLYEQYV.